A single sample gave rise to the 14 T cell receptor beta chains below, sequenced in a study of T cell responses to AZD1222 COVID-19 vaccine. The method was immunoSEQ multiplex PCR; TCRdb's version includes in-frame clones alone and lacks a portion of them. This repertoire shows 95,000 to 150,000 clones, approximately 92% found once; its top ten account for 6% to 9%. Material: peripheral blood, obtained 28 days after the second AZD1222 dose. The origin of the receptors is an adult who received the AZD1222 COVID-19 vaccine.

J is TRBJ1-4 and V is TRBV28; no reliable D call. CDR1 MDHEN and CDR2 SYDVKM come from the germline V gene. The CDR3 totals 16 residues. Trimming shortened V by 6 bases and J by 5 bases, and 19 bases separated the two germline ends. The CDR3 is CASSPRKGLGNEKLFF. The CDR3 DNA follows: TGTGCCAGCAGCCCCCGTAAGGGCTTGGGAAATGAAAAACTGTTTTTT.

A few counts support this clone. V usage is TRBV4-2 and J usage is TRBJ2-6, with a possible D match to TRBD1 (6 bases). Germline V lookup: CDR1 LGHNA, CDR2 YNFKEQ. The CDR3 loop spans 16 amino acids. Trimming took 0 bases from V and 2 from J, leaving 8 bases between them. The CDR3 loop is CASSQDGGAGANVLTF. The CDR3 DNA reads TGTGCCAGCAGCCAAGATGGGGGCGCTGGGGCCAACGTCCTGACTTTC.

This chain joins TRBV18 and TRBJ2-5; D possibly uses TRBD1 or TRBD2 (5 bases each). V was shortened by 3 bases and J by 5 bases, with 16 bases between the two germline ends. Looked up from germline, CDR1 is KGHSH and CDR2 is LQKENI. The CDR3 loop spans 15 amino acids. CDR3 loop: CASSPTGTVRETQYF. As DNA, the CDR3 is TGTGCCAGCTCACCTACCGGGACGGTAAGGGAGACCCAGTACTTC. Full variable domain (remainder filled in from reference TRBV18 and TRBJ2-5): NAGVMQNPRHLVRRRGQEARLRCSPMKGHSHVYWYRQLPEEGLKFMVYLQKENIIDESGMPKERFSAEFPKEGPSILRIQQVVRGDSAAYFCASSPTGTVRETQYFGPGTRLLVL.

The rearrangement joins TRBV4-1 to TRBJ1-5; 8 positions match TRBD1. The CDR3 consists of 14 residues. Germline assignment: CDR1 MGHRA and CDR2 YSYEKL. V was pared by 5 bases and J by 2 bases, with 2 bases of the junction left unmatched. CDR3 residues: CASSIQGGNQPQHF. CDR3 in DNA: TGCGCCAGCAGCATACAGGGGGGCAATCAGCCCCAGCATTTT.

The chain joins TRBV28 to TRBJ2-7; 7 bases map to TRBD1. V trimming: 7 bases; J trimming: 2 bases; junction bases outside the gene matches: 8. Germline V gives CDR1 MDHEN, CDR2 SYDVKM. CDR3 size: 14 residues. The CDR3 sequence: CASTLDRVPYEQYF. CDR3 coding DNA: TGTGCCAGCACCCTAGACAGGGTTCCCTACGAGCAGTACTTC.

Note on this clone: A read error may produce the germline difference seen at one junction end. The chain is built from TRBV7-7 and TRBJ2-2, with TRBD2 matching over 9 bases. Germline loops: CDR1 SSHAT, CDR2 FNYEAQ (reference sequence). CDR3 length: 16 residues. In DNA form, the CDR3 reads TGTGCTAGCAGCTCCATAGCGGGAGTGGATACCGGGGAGCTGTTTTTT. Residues: CASSSIAGVDTGELFF.

The CDR3 loop is CASSFGRGGETQYF. CDR3 sequence (DNA): TGTGCCAGCAGCTTTGGCAGGGGCGGGGAGACCCAGTACTTC. The chain couples TRBV7-9 to TRBJ2-5, with D tentatively TRBD1 (6 bases). V gave up 3 bases and J gave up 5 bases, with 13 bases separating them. The CDR3 runs 14 residues. The germline CDR1 and CDR2 sequences are SEHNR and FQNEAQ (reference sequence).

In nucleotides, the CDR3 is TGTGCCAGCATTCCTTCTTTTGGGGGTGGAACTAATGAAAAACTGTTTTTT. This translates into CASIPSFGGGTNEKLFF. V gene TRBV28 combines with J gene TRBJ1-4; tentatively, D is TRBD1 (5 bases). The CDR3 has 17 amino acids. The germline V and J ends were trimmed by 7 bases and 1 base, with 19 bases remaining between them. Per the germline V gene, CDR1 is MDHEN and CDR2 is SYDVKM. The full variable domain, rest sourced from reference TRBV28 and TRBJ1-4, is DVKVTQSSRYLVKRTGEKVFLECVQDMDHENMFWYRQDPGLGLRLIYFSYDVKMKEKGDIPEGYSVSREKKERFSLILESASTNQTSMYLCASIPSFGGGTNEKLFFGSGTQLSVL.

This chain joins TRBV19 and TRBJ1-4, with 8 bases that match TRBD1. In germline, CDR1 is LNHDA, CDR2 SQIVND (reference sequence). CDR3 length: 15 amino acids. V lost 5 bases and J lost 5; bases outside the gene matches: 7. The CDR3 protein is CASSAGQGMNEKLFF. The CDR3 DNA is TGTGCCAGTAGTGCCGGACAGGGCATGAATGAAAAACTGTTTTTT.

The chain is built from TRBV7-9 and TRBJ1-5, with 10 nucleotides matching TRBD1. The length of the CDR3 is 17 residues. The V and J ends lost 5 bases and 4 bases, in that order; junction bases with no gene match: 11. Germline V gives CDR1 SEHNR, CDR2 FQNEAQ (reference sequence). The CDR3 reads CASSQPPGTGENQPQHF. CDR3 DNA: TGTGCCAGCAGCCAACCCCCCGGGACAGGGGAGAATCAGCCCCAGCATTTT.

The chain is built from TRBV2 and TRBJ1-3; D call uncertain. CDR3 length equals 14 residues. Trimming shortened V by 4 bases and J by 0 bases, and 7 bases separated the two germline ends. CDR1 is SNHLY, CDR2 FYNNEI, per germline. The CDR3 coding sequence is TGTGCCAGCAGTGTCCCGAGCTCTGGAAACACCATATATTTT. The encoded protein is CASSVPSSGNTIYF.

The chain has TRBV6-1 and TRBJ1-2; D gene uncertain. With 1 base removed from V and 9 bases from J, the gap between germline ends came to 3 bases. This CDR3 contains 10 residues. Germline-derived CDR1 and CDR2 are MNHNS and SASEGT. The CDR3 nucleotides are TGTGCCAGCAGTGAAGAAAGCTACACCTTC. Translation gives CASSEESYTF.

This clone came up once. This chain uses TRBV29-1 with TRBJ1-1; D gene unclear. The CDR3 has 13 amino acids. Looked up from germline, CDR1 is SQVTM and CDR2 is ANQGSEA. Trimming stripped 3 bases from V and 3 bases from J, with 11 bases between. CDR3 DNA sequence: TGCAGCGTTGATAAGGGAGGCCACACTGAAGCTTTCTTT. It specifies CSVDKGGHTEAFF.

The CDR3 DNA reads TGTGCCAGCAGCTTTATCGGGAGGATGAGGCCTGAAGCTTTCTTT. Protein: CASSFIGRMRPEAFF. The chain joins TRBV7-9 to TRBJ1-1; D gene unclear. V dropped 3 bases and J dropped 6 bases, with 17 bases sitting between them. Looked up from germline, CDR1 is SEHNR and CDR2 is FQNEAQ (reference sequence). The CDR3 covers 15 residues. Using reference TRBV7-9 and TRBJ1-1 for the parts outside the CDR3, the full variable domain is DTGVSQNPRHKITKRGQNVTFRCDPISEHNRLYWYRQTLGQGPEFLTYFQNEAQLEKSRLLSDRFSAERPKGSFSTLEIQRTEQGDSAMYLCASSFIGRMRPEAFFGQGTRLTVV.